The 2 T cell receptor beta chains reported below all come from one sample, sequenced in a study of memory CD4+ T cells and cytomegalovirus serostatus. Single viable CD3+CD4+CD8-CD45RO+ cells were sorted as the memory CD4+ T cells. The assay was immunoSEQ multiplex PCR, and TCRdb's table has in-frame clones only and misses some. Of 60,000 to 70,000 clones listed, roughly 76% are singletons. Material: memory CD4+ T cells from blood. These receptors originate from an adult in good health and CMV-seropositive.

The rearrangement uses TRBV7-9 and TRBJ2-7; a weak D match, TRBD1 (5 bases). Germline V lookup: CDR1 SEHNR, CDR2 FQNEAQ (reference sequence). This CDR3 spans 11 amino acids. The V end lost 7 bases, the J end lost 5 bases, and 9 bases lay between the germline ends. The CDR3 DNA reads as TGTGCCAGCACCGTAGGGGACGAGCAGTACTTC. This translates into CASTVGDEQYF.

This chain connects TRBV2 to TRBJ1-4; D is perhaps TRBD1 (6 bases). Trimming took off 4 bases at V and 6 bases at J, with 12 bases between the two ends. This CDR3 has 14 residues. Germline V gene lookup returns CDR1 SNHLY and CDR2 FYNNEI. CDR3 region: CASSGDNGDEKLFF. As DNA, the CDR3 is TGTGCCAGCAGTGGGGACAACGGGGATGAAAAACTGTTTTTT.